Presented here are 28 T cell receptor beta chains from one specimen sequenced in a study of T-cell reconstitution after alpha-beta-depleted transplantation in children. Unique molecular identifiers were incorporated when the TCRbeta library was constructed. TCRdb analysed the PCR reads with MiXCR anew, one entry per CDR3 protein. The table lists hundreds of thousands of distinct CDR3 sequences, roughly an eighth of them singletons. This specimen consisted of PBMCs from the stem cell graft donor, obtained from the stem cell graft. These receptor sequences come from a human donor who donated a stem cell graft to a child with combined immunodeficiency.

There are many counts of this clonotype. The chain uses TRBV7-2 and TRBJ2-7, with 7 nucleotides matching TRBD2. Looked up from germline, CDR1 is SGHTA and CDR2 is FQGNSA. V was clipped by 2 bases and J by 1 base; unmatched bases: 5. The CDR3 is 15 amino acids. This CDR3 reads CASSLSSGPSYEQYF. Here the CDR3 DNA reads TGTGCCAGCAGCTTAAGTAGCGGGCCATCCTACGAGCAGTACTTC. Using reference TRBV7-2 and TRBJ2-7 for the parts outside the CDR3, the full variable domain is GAGVSQSPSNKVTEKGKDVELRCDPISGHTALYWYRQSLGQGLEFLIYFQGNSAPDKSGLPSDRFSAERTGGSVSTLTIQRTQQEDSAVYLCASSLSSGPSYEQYFGPGTRLTVT.

The CDR3 here is CASSEDRDQQFF. In DNA, the CDR3 is TGTGCCAGCAGCGAAGACCGGGATCAGCAGTTCTTC. The chain has TRBV9 and TRBJ2-1, with D possibly being TRBD2 (5 bases). Trimming removed 3 bases from V and 11 bases from J, with 12 bases in between. In germline, CDR1 is SGDLS, CDR2 YYNGEE. This CDR3 has 12 residues.

In this sample, this clonotype turned up a few times. The V and J genes are TRBV24-1 and TRBJ2-7; TRBD1 agrees at 8 bases. V lost 6 bases to trimming and J lost 5 bases; unmatched junction nucleotides: 5. The CDR3 has 13 amino acids. CDR1 is KGHDR, CDR2 SFDVKD, per germline. The CDR3 loop is CATSSGGRNEQYF. CDR3 in DNA: TGTGCCACCAGTTCAGGGGGCCGAAACGAGCAGTACTTC.

This rearrangement joins TRBV30 to TRBJ2-7; a weak D match, TRBD2 (5 bases). The CDR3 is 12 amino acids. Germline assignment: CDR1 GTSNPN and CDR2 SVGIG (reference sequence). Trimming removed 4 bases at V and 7 bases at J, with 14 bases between. CDR3 in DNA: TGTGCCTGGACGGACGGGGAGACTGAGCAGTACTTC. It yields the protein CAWTDGETEQYF.

This clonotype was detected only a few times. The chain has TRBV4-2 and TRBJ1-1, with 7 bases fitting TRBD1. Germline V gene data show CDR1 as LGHNA and CDR2 as YNFKEQ. The CDR3 is 14 residues long. With V trimmed by 2 bases and J by 3 bases, 3 bases remained unmatched. CDR3 region: CASSQNDRDTEAFF. Written as DNA, the CDR3 is TGTGCCAGCAGCCAAAACGACAGGGACACTGAAGCTTTCTTT.

Many counts were recorded for this clonotype. The V call is TRBV9, the J call TRBJ2-3; possibly TRBD2 for D (5 bases). Germline V gene sequence: CDR1 SGDLS, CDR2 YYNGEE. The CDR3 contains 15 residues. V was pared by 4 bases and J by 2 bases, with 14 bases between. CDR3 in DNA: TGTGCCAGCAGCCCCCGGGGTGGATCCACAGATACGCAGTATTTT. It is translated as CASSPRGGSTDTQYF.

The chain links TRBV19 to TRBJ2-3; TRBD1 agrees at 10 bases. The CDR3 extends over 16 amino acids. The J segment lost 1 base and the V segment lost 4 bases, leaving 5 bases of the junction unmatched. Germline assignment: CDR1 LNHDA and CDR2 SQIVND (reference sequence). CDR3 DNA: TGTGCCAGTAGTACGGGACAGGGGTTTCGCACAGATACGCAGTATTTT. This translates into CASSTGQGFRTDTQYF.

This clonotype was observed a handful of times. The chain employs TRBV6-5 and TRBJ2-7; 9 bases are a match to TRBD1. The CDR3 length is 13 residues. Looked up from germline, CDR1 is MNHEY and CDR2 is SVGAGI. The V and J ends lost 2 bases and 7 bases, in that order; junction bases with no gene match: 3. CDR3 DNA sequence: TGTGCCAGCAGTTACGGACAGGGGCGGGAGCAGTACTTC. It is translated as CASSYGQGREQYF.

The rearrangement uses TRBV4-3 and TRBJ1-5, with D unresolved. Trimming shortened V by 0 bases and J by 8 bases, and 8 bases separated the two germline ends. Germline assignment: CDR1 LGHNA and CDR2 YSLEER. The CDR3 runs to 13 residues. The CDR3 bases are TGCGCCAGCAGCCAAGATCGCGGTGAGCCCCAGCATTTT. It encodes CASSQDRGEPQHF.

In this sample, this clonotype turned up a few times. The rearrangement joins TRBV5-1 to TRBJ2-3, with D perhaps being TRBD1 or TRBD2 (5 bases each). V shed 5 bases and J shed 2 bases, with 18 bases lying between them. The CDR3 covers 16 residues. CDR1 is SGHRS, CDR2 YFSETQ, per germline. The CDR3 nucleotides read TGCGCCAGCAGTCGGGGCAACCCCTTTTCCACAGATACGCAGTATTTT. Amino acids: CASSRGNPFSTDTQYF.

This clonotype came up a few times. V gene TRBV7-9 combines with J gene TRBJ1-2; D may be TRBD1 (6 bases). The V gene lost 3 bases and the J gene lost 6 bases, with 11 bases spanning the gap. The CDR3 length is 13 residues. Germline V lookup: CDR1 SEHNR, CDR2 FQNEAQ (reference sequence). Here the CDR3 reads CASSFRQGNGYTF. CDR3 sequence (DNA): TGTGCCAGCAGCTTTCGGCAGGGGAATGGCTACACCTTC.

This clonotype was seen only a few times. The chain couples TRBV29-1 to TRBJ2-1, with 9 bases that match TRBD1. J gave up 5 bases and V 6 bases, and 11 bases lay outside the gene matches. Germline V lookup: CDR1 SQVTM, CDR2 ANQGSEA. The CDR3 runs to 15 residues. This chain's CDR3 is CSVRRDRGFNNEQFF. The CDR3 DNA follows: TGCAGCGTCCGGCGAGACAGGGGGTTTAACAATGAGCAGTTCTTC.

This clonotype has just a few counts. The chain employs TRBV6-2 or TRBV6-3 and TRBJ2-1; tentatively, D is TRBD2 (5 bases). The CDR3 has 15 amino acids. Deletions cut 7 bases from V and 3 bases from J, with 16 bases between. CDR1 and CDR2 from the germline V gene are MNHEY and SVGEGT. The chain's CDR3 is CASKDRADHYNEQFF. The CDR3 nucleotides are TGTGCCAGCAAAGACCGAGCGGACCACTACAATGAGCAGTTCTTC.

This clonotype showed up many times. The rearrangement uses TRBV29-1 and TRBJ2-7, with D possibly being TRBD1 (5 bases). The CDR3 is made up of 11 amino acids. V lost 2 bases and J lost 7, with 9 bases in between. Germline assignment: CDR1 SQVTM and CDR2 ANQGSEA. CDR3 DNA: TGCAGCGTTGAAAGCCAGGGAGAGCAGTACTTC. It translates to CSVESQGEQYF.

This clonotype was found many times. This chain connects TRBV7-9 to TRBJ2-3, with 9 nucleotides matching TRBD1. Germline values: CDR1 SEHNR, CDR2 FQNEAQ (reference sequence). The ends lost 8 bases at V and 6 bases at J; junction bases unmatched: 12. This CDR3 is 15 amino acids long. CDR3 bases: TGTGCCAGCCTTCCAGGGACAGGGATTGTGGATACGCAGTATTTT. Its translation is CASLPGTGIVDTQYF.

This clonotype occurred many times. The chain couples TRBV11-1 to TRBJ2-3, with no clear D. Germline lookup yields CDR1 SGHAT and CDR2 FQDESV (reference sequence). CDR3 length equals 11 residues. V was pared by 8 bases and J by 5 bases, with 8 bases between. The CDR3 is CASGPEDTQYF. The CDR3 coding sequence is TGTGCCAGCGGCCCCGAAGATACGCAGTATTTT. Looking up the rest from reference TRBV11-1 and TRBJ2-3 gives the full variable domain: EAEVAQSPRYKITEKSQAVAFWCDPISGHATLYWYRQILGQGPELLVQFQDESVVDDSQLPKDRFSAERLKGVDSTLKIQPAELGDSAMYLCASGPEDTQYFGPGTRLTVL.

Ten or more counts support this clonotype. The gene calls are TRBV4-3 and TRBJ1-1; D is perhaps TRBD1 (6 bases). The CDR3 consists of 15 residues. Trimming left V 3 bases short and J 1 base short, with 12 bases between. The germline gives CDR1 LGHNA, CDR2 YSLEER. DNA for the CDR3: TGCGCCAGCAGCCACCTTGACAGGCCGAACACTGAAGCTTTCTTT. It yields the protein CASSHLDRPNTEAFF.

This clonotype has just a few counts. The chain is built from TRBV7-8 and TRBJ1-3, with D unresolved. Looked up from germline, CDR1 is SGHVS and CDR2 is FQNEAQ. CDR3 length equals 15 residues. The germline V and J ends were trimmed by 1 base and 7 bases, with 14 bases remaining between them. DNA of the CDR3: TGTGCCAGCAGCTTAGGAACATACGCTCGGAACACCATATATTTT. Its protein is CASSLGTYARNTIYF.

This chain connects TRBV20-1 to TRBJ2-1; the match to TRBD2 covers 15 bases. Germline V gene sequence: CDR1 DFQATT, CDR2 SNEGSKA (reference sequence). CDR3 length equals 18 residues. Unmatched junction bases numbered 5, after V lost 2 bases and J lost 0 bases. CDR3 sequence reads: CSARMGLAGGISYNEQFF. In nucleotides, the CDR3 is TGCAGTGCTAGAATGGGACTAGCGGGGGGTATCTCCTACAATGAGCAGTTCTTC.

This clonotype was seen many times. The CDR3 DNA reads as TGTGCCAGCAGTTACTCAGGTAGCGGGAATGAGCAGTTCTTC. Residues: CASSYSGSGNEQFF. The V call is TRBV6-5, the J call TRBJ2-1; 7 bases agree with TRBD2. This CDR3 region has 14 residues. Germline CDR1 and CDR2: MNHEY and SVGAGI. Germline trimming cut 0 bases from V and 7 bases from J; bases unmatched to any gene: 3.

This rearrangement joins TRBV12-3 or TRBV12-4 to TRBJ2-1, with 9 nucleotides matching TRBD2. The V gene end was trimmed by 6 bases and the J gene end by 4 bases; junction bases not matched to a gene: 7. This CDR3 region has 15 residues. Here the CDR3 DNA reads TGTGCCAGCAGCCCCGACAGCGGGGGGTACAATGAGCAGTTCTTC. This gives the protein CASSPDSGGYNEQFF.

This chain uses TRBV7-2 with TRBJ1-4; possible D gene TRBD1, 5 bases. The germline gives CDR1 SGHTA, CDR2 FQGNSA. V was pared by 1 base and J by 4 bases, with 10 bases between. This CDR3 is built from 15 residues. The CDR3 reads CASSLERGYNEKLFF. CDR3 sequence (DNA): TGTGCCAGCAGCTTAGAGCGGGGGTATAATGAAAAACTGTTTTTT.

The rearrangement joins TRBV7-2 to TRBJ1-2; 11 bases map to TRBD1. Germline-derived CDR1 and CDR2 are SGHTA and FQGNSA. The V and J ends lost 2 bases and 7 bases, in that order; junction bases with no gene match: 9. CDR3 length: 16 amino acids. The CDR3 nucleotides read TGTGCCAGCAGCTTAATGTTGGGACAGGGGGGAGGTGGCTACACCTTC. Amino acid sequence: CASSLMLGQGGGGYTF.

In its sample, this clonotype was seen a few times. CDR3 nucleotides: TGTGCCAGCAGCTTAGGGCCCCCGGTGCGCCCTTACTACGAGCAGTACTTC. Amino acids: CASSLGPPVRPYYEQYF. This chain joins TRBV5-4 and TRBJ2-7, with D uncertain. Germline CDR1 SGHNT, CDR2 YYREEE (reference sequence). The CDR3 consists of 17 residues. The germline V and J ends were trimmed by 2 bases and 3 bases, with 21 bases remaining between them.

CDR3 DNA: TGCGCCAGCAGCCTGTGGACGGCAGATACGCAGTATTTT. This encodes CASSLWTADTQYF. This rearrangement joins TRBV5-1 to TRBJ2-3; D unclear. This CDR3 spans 13 amino acids. Trimming cost V 4 bases and J 4 bases, with 10 bases left between them. CDR1 SGHRS and CDR2 YFSETQ come from the germline V gene.

Only a few counts were recorded for this clonotype. The chain recombines TRBV7-2 with TRBJ1-2; 8 bases are a match to TRBD1. The CDR3 has 16 residues. Germline V lookup: CDR1 SGHTA, CDR2 FQGNSA. The V gene end was trimmed by 4 bases and the J gene end by 3 bases; junction bases not matched to a gene: 10. The CDR3 region is CASSYRQGSGDYGYTF. The CDR3 region has the DNA TGTGCCAGCAGCTATCGACAGGGGTCCGGGGACTATGGCTACACCTTC. Full variable domain (missing parts from reference TRBV7-2 and TRBJ1-2): GAGVSQSPSNKVTEKGKDVELRCDPISGHTALYWYRQSLGQGLEFLIYFQGNSAPDKSGLPSDRFSAERTGGSVSTLTIQRTQQEDSAVYLCASSYRQGSGDYGYTFGSGTRLTVV.

The CDR3 sequence: CASRKQGGSSYEQYF. CDR3 bases: TGTGCCAGCAGGAAACAGGGGGGGAGCTCCTACGAGCAGTACTTC. This rearrangement joins TRBV28 to TRBJ2-7, with a possible D match to TRBD1 (8 bases). This CDR3 spans 15 amino acids. V was cut by 6 bases and J by 0 bases, with 15 bases left in between. Germline V gives CDR1 MDHEN, CDR2 SYDVKM.

This clonotype was counted at least ten times. The V gene is TRBV7-2, the J gene TRBJ2-2, with 9 bases identical to TRBD2. The CDR3 totals 16 residues. The V gene's germline CDR1 is SGHTA and CDR2 FQGNSA. V was clipped by 2 bases and J by 6 bases; unmatched bases: 7. CDR3 residues: CASSLNAGGYAGELFF. CDR3 sequence (DNA): TGTGCCAGCAGCTTAAACGCGGGAGGGTACGCCGGGGAGCTGTTTTTT.